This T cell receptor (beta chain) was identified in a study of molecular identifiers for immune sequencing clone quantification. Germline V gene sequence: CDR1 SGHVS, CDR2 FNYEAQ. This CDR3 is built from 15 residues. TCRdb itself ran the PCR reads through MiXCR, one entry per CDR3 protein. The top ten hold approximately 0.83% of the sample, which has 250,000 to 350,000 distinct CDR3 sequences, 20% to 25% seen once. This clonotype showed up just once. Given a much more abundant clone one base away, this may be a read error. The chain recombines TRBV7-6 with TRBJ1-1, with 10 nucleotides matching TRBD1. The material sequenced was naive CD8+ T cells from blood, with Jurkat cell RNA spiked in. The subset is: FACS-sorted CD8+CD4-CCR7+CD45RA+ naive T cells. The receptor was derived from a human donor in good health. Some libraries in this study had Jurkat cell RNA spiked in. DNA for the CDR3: TGTGCCAGCAGCCCCGGGACAGGGGCCGACACTGAAGCTCTCTTT. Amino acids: CASSPGTGADTEALF.